One and the same sample provided the 15 T cell receptor beta chains below, sequenced in a study of technical replicates of blood from a handful of donors. The repertoire was sequenced with immunoSEQ multiplex PCR; TCRdb's copy has only in-frame clones and lacks some. The sample yields around 16,000 clones, around nine tenths seen once. Sequencing was carried out using PBMCs. These receptors were obtained from a human donor in good health.

The chain is built from TRBV6-1 and TRBJ1-2; TRBD1 agrees at 10 bases. This CDR3 has 14 residues. CDR1 is MNHNS and CDR2 is SASEGT in the germline V gene. J lost 6 bases, V lost 7 bases, and 8 bases had no gene match. This CDR3 reads CASIPGTGVDGYTF. As DNA, the CDR3 is TGTGCCAGCATCCCCGGGACAGGGGTAGATGGCTACACCTTC.

By proportion, this clone is medium-sized. The chain carries TRBV11-2 and TRBJ1-1; TRBD1 aligns across 7 bases. V lost 5 bases and J lost 7; bases outside the gene matches: 7. Germline V CDR1 and CDR2: SGHAT, FQNNGV. The CDR3 length is 13 residues. The CDR3 loop reads CASSPGGQVEAFF. The CDR3 DNA is TGTGCCAGCAGCCCAGGGGGACAAGTTGAAGCTTTCTTT.

The chain couples TRBV18 to TRBJ2-3; TRBD2 matches 14 bases. Germline CDR1 and CDR2: KGHSH and LQKENI. The CDR3 is 15 amino acids. The ends lost 5 bases at V and 3 bases at J; junction bases unmatched: 1. The chain's CDR3 is CASSRTSGRTDTQYF. The CDR3 DNA is TGTGCCAGCTCAAGGACTAGCGGGAGGACAGATACGCAGTATTTT.

The CDR3 nucleotides read TGCGCCAGCAGTCACTCCGGGACAAGGAACACTGAAGCTTTCTTT. As protein: CASSHSGTRNTEAFF. The chain combines TRBV23-1 with TRBJ1-1, with a possible D match to TRBD1 (6 bases). TRBV23-1 is recorded as an ORF, its role being uncertain. The V end lost 3 bases, the J end lost 1 base, and 12 bases lay between the germline ends. The CDR3 length is 15 residues.

This chain uses TRBV4-2 with TRBJ2-7; D not resolved. Germline loops: CDR1 LGHNA, CDR2 YNFKEQ. V lost 1 base and J 0 bases, leaving 7 bases between the germline ends. CDR3 size: 14 residues. CDR3 amino acids: CASSQALDSYEQYF. The CDR3 DNA sequence: TGTGCCAGCAGCCAAGCCCTAGACTCCTACGAGCAGTACTTC.

The chain uses TRBV7-9 and TRBJ2-7, with D hard to call. Trimming took off 2 bases at V and 1 base at J, with 6 bases between the two ends. This CDR3 spans 13 amino acids. The germline gives CDR1 SEHNR, CDR2 FQNEAQ (reference sequence). The CDR3 bases are TGTGCCAGCAGCTTAACCGCGTCCTACGAGCAGTACTTC. It codes for CASSLTASYEQYF.

V is TRBV5-1 and J is TRBJ2-1; TRBD2 agrees at 10 bases. This CDR3 has 17 residues. With 1 base clipped from V and 3 bases from J, the junction kept 7 bases outside the gene matches. Germline-derived CDR1 and CDR2 are SGHRS and YFSETQ. CDR3: CASSLHLAGDIYNEQFF. The CDR3 DNA reads as TGCGCCAGCAGCTTGCACCTAGCGGGAGATATCTACAATGAGCAGTTCTTC.

This clone has just one count. The rearrangement links TRBV5-1 to TRBJ2-3, with TRBD2 identical over 11 bases. The V gene's germline CDR1 is SGHRS and CDR2 YFSETQ. V dropped 5 bases and J dropped 2; count of bases not matched to a gene: 4. The CDR3 totals 15 residues. CDR3 sequence (DNA): TGCGCCAGCAGTCTAGCGGGAGGCCACACAGATACGCAGTATTTT. It specifies CASSLAGGHTDTQYF.

This chain links TRBV5-1 with TRBJ2-3, with 8 bases aligning to TRBD1. CDR3 length equals 15 residues. V lost 5 bases, J lost 3 bases, and 8 bases stayed unmatched. Per germline, CDR1 SGHRS and CDR2 YFSETQ. CDR3 in amino acids: CASSQTGEYTDTQYF. The CDR3 DNA is TGCGCCAGCAGTCAGACAGGGGAGTATACAGATACGCAGTATTTT.

This chain joins TRBV28 and TRBJ1-5; 8 nucleotides line up with TRBD1. Germline V lookup: CDR1 MDHEN, CDR2 SYDVKM. J gave up 4 bases and V 6 bases, and 5 bases lay outside the gene matches. This CDR3 has 14 residues. The DNA for the CDR3 is TGTGCCAGCAGAACCGGGACAGGAAATCAGCCCCAGCATTTT. Translation gives CASRTGTGNQPQHF.

The rearrangement links TRBV2 to TRBJ2-7, with D maybe TRBD2 (6 bases). The CDR3 is made up of 14 amino acids. V was clipped by 5 bases and J by 2 bases, with 13 bases between them. Germline-derived CDR1 and CDR2 are SNHLY and FYNNEI. As DNA, the CDR3 is TGTGCCAGCAGTCCCGGGGGATTTACCTACGAGCAGTACTTC. Translation gives CASSPGGFTYEQYF.

The chain uses TRBV28 and TRBJ2-2; D gene uncertain. The V gene lost 3 bases and the J gene lost 5 bases, with 7 bases spanning the gap. Germline V gene lookup returns CDR1 MDHEN and CDR2 SYDVKM. This CDR3 comprises 13 residues. CDR3 sequence: CASSFRWTGELFF. CDR3 in DNA: TGTGCCAGCAGTTTCAGGTGGACCGGGGAGCTGTTTTTT.

This rearrangement joins TRBV4-2 to TRBJ2-7; D might be TRBD2 (5 bases). The CDR3 has 14 amino acids. V was pared by 4 bases and J by 2 bases, with 12 bases between. Germline assignment: CDR1 LGHNA and CDR2 YNFKEQ. The CDR3 is CASSPSGRTYEQYF. The CDR3 nucleotides read TGTGCCAGCAGCCCCAGCGGCAGGACCTACGAGCAGTACTTC.

This CDR3 reads CASSETGENTEAFF. CDR3 sequence (DNA): TGTGCCAGCAGTGAAACAGGAGAGAACACTGAAGCTTTCTTT. The V and J genes are TRBV2 and TRBJ1-1; D might be TRBD1 (5 bases). The CDR3 runs 14 residues. V was trimmed by 2 bases and J by 1 base, leaving 8 bases between them. Germline CDR1 and CDR2: SNHLY and FYNNEI.

This rearrangement joins TRBV7-9 to TRBJ1-2; D gene ambiguous. The CDR3 has 13 amino acids. Germline loops: CDR1 SEHNR, CDR2 FQNEAQ (reference sequence). Trimming removed 5 bases at V and 6 bases at J, with 13 bases between. The CDR3 DNA follows: TGTGCCAGCAGCCGGGAGCTCGTGGATGGCTACACCTTC. This translates into CASSRELVDGYTF. The entire variable domain, with the rest obtained from reference TRBV7-9 and TRBJ1-2, is as follows: DTGVSQNPRHKITKRGQNVTFRCDPISEHNRLYWYRQTLGQGPEFLTYFQNEAQLEKSRLLSDRFSAERPKGSFSTLEIQRTEQGDSAMYLCASSRELVDGYTFGSGTRLTVV.